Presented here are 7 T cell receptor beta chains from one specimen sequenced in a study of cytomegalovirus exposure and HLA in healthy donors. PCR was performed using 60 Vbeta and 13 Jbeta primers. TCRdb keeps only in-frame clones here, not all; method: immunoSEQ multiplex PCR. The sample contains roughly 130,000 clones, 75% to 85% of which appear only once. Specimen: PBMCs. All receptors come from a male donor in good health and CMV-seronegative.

The CDR3 sequence: CASSQWVMGEKLFF. The CDR3 DNA follows: TGCGCCAGCAGCCAATGGGTGATGGGCGAAAAACTGTTTTTT. V is TRBV4-1 and J is TRBJ1-4; no firm D call. The CDR3 is 14 residues long. V lost 2 bases and J 8 bases, leaving 12 bases between the germline ends. Germline V gives CDR1 MGHRA, CDR2 YSYEKL.

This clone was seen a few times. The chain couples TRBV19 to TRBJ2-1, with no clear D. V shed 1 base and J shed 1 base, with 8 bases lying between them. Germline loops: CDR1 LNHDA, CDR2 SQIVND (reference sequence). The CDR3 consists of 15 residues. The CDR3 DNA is TGTGCCAGTAGTATAGGGTGGCGGTCCTACAATGAGCAGTTCTTC. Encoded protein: CASSIGWRSYNEQFF. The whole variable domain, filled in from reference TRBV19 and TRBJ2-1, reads DGGITQSPKYLFRKEGQNVTLSCEQNLNHDAMYWYRQDPGQGLRLIYYSQIVNDFQKGDIAEGYSVSREKKESFPLTVTSAQKNPTAFYLCASSIGWRSYNEQFFGPGTRLTVL.

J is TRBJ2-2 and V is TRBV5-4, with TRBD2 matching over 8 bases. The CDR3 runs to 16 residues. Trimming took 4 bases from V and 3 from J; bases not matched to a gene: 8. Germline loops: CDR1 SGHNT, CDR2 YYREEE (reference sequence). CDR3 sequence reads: CASSRDGRGDTGELFF. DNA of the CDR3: TGTGCCAGCAGCAGGGACGGGAGGGGGGACACCGGGGAGCTGTTTTTT.

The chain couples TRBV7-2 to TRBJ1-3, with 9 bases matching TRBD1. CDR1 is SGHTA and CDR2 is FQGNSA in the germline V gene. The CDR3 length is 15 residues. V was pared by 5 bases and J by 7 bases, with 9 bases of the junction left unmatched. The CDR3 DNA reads TGTGCCAGCAGCCCTCAGGGGGACAGGGACAACACCATATATTTT. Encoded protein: CASSPQGDRDNTIYF.

The CDR3 spells CASSAWGQGSYGYTF. Here the CDR3 DNA reads TGTGCCAGCAGTGCCTGGGGACAGGGCTCCTATGGCTACACCTTC. The J gene is TRBJ1-2, the V gene TRBV2; 9 bases align to TRBD1. The V segment lost 4 bases and the J segment 4 bases; nucleotides outside the gene matches: 7. Looked up from germline, CDR1 is SNHLY and CDR2 is FYNNEI. The CDR3 is 15 amino acids. Supplemented by reference TRBV2 and TRBJ1-2, the full variable domain reads EPEVTQTPSHQVTQMGQEVILRCVPISNHLYFYWYRQILGQKVEFLVSFYNNEISEKSEIFDDQFSVERPDGSNFTLKIRSTKLEDSAMYFCASSAWGQGSYGYTFGSGTRLTVV.

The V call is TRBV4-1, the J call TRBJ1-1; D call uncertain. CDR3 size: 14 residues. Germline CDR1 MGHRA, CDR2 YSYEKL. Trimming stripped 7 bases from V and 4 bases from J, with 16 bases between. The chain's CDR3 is CASTSPKEGTEAFF. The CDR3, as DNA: TGCGCCAGCACCTCTCCTAAGGAGGGCACTGAAGCTTTCTTT.

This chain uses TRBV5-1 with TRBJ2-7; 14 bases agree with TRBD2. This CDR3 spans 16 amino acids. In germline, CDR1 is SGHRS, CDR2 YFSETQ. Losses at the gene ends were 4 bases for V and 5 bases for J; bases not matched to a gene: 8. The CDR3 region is CASSPRLAGGQNEQYF. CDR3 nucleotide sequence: TGCGCCAGCAGCCCCAGACTAGCGGGAGGGCAAAACGAGCAGTACTTC. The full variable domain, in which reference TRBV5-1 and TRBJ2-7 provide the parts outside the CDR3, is KAGVTQTPRYLIKTRGQQVTLSCSPISGHRSVSWYQQTPGQGLQFLFEYFSETQRNKGNFPGRFSGRQFSNSRSEMNVSTLELGDSALYLCASSPRLAGGQNEQYFGPGTRLTVT.